The 19 T cell receptor beta chains reported below all come from one sample, sequenced in a study of TIL therapy for anti-PD-1-resistant metastatic lung cancer. The libraries were made with immunoSEQ v3. Method: immunoSEQ multiplex PCR; TCRdb's copy keeps in-frame clones and lacks some. Of around 1,000 clones in the sample, about 71% were seen once. Indicated time point: pre-treatment sample, taken before nivolumab and TIL therapy. Pleural nodules or supraclavicular lymph nodes made up most of the excised metastases sampled. The sample was tumor tissue, taken at baseline. The receptors were sampled from a person aged 25 to 85 with non-small cell lung cancer.

The chain is built from TRBV11-2 and TRBJ2-2; 8 nucleotides match TRBD2. With V trimmed by 5 bases and J by 3 bases, 11 bases remained unmatched. Looked up from germline, CDR1 is SGHAT and CDR2 is FQNNGV. This CDR3 has 17 amino acids. CDR3 DNA: TGTGCCAGCAGCCGAGTCACGGGAGGGTTCCACACCGGGGAGCTGTTTTTT. This translates into CASSRVTGGFHTGELFF.

V usage is TRBV30 and J usage is TRBJ1-1, with D maybe TRBD1 (5 bases). CDR1 GTSNPN and CDR2 SVGIG come from the germline V gene (reference sequence). CDR3 length equals 14 residues. V was shortened by 1 base and J by 4 bases, with 13 bases between the two germline ends. CDR3 sequence (DNA): TGTGCCTGGAGTGCCGGCGGGGGACTCACTGAAGCTTTCTTT. This gives the protein CAWSAGGGLTEAFF.

The rearrangement uses TRBV4-3 and TRBJ2-6; D is perhaps TRBD2 (5 bases). V dropped 4 bases and J dropped 0 bases, with 13 bases sitting between them. The CDR3 consists of 17 residues. The germline V gene has CDR1 LGHNA and CDR2 YSLEER. The CDR3 loop is CASSPRLGSSGANVLTF. CDR3 DNA: TGCGCCAGCAGCCCGAGACTTGGGAGCTCTGGGGCCAACGTCCTGACTTTC.

This clone has only one observation. This chain uses TRBV14 with TRBJ1-2; TRBD1 aligns across 7 bases. The length of the CDR3 is 14 residues. CDR1 and CDR2 from the germline V gene are SGHDN and FVKESK. V was pared by 4 bases and J by 2 bases, with 4 bases of the junction left unmatched. In DNA form, the CDR3 reads TGTGCCAGCAGCCGGGACAGCAAAAACTATGGCTACACCTTC. Protein sequence: CASSRDSKNYGYTF.

The chain is built from TRBV19 and TRBJ2-4; D gene unclear. With 11 bases removed from V and 4 bases from J, the gap between germline ends came to 15 bases. CDR1 is LNHDA, CDR2 SQIVND, per germline (reference sequence). This CDR3 has 13 residues. The CDR3 spells CASESRAKNIQYF. The CDR3 bases are TGTGCCTCCGAAAGCCGCGCGAAAAACATTCAGTACTTC.

This rearrangement joins TRBV13 to TRBJ2-1; 8 bases fit TRBD2. Germline CDR1 PRHDT, CDR2 FYEKMQ (reference sequence). This CDR3 is built from 16 residues. V lost 6 bases, J lost 8 bases, and 15 bases stayed unmatched. CDR3 sequence: CASSGGRSGGPDEQFF. The CDR3 DNA is TGTGCCAGCAGTGGGGGGCGGAGCGGGGGTCCCGATGAGCAGTTCTTC. Using reference TRBV13 and TRBJ2-1 for the parts outside the CDR3, the full variable domain is AAGVIQSPRHLIKEKRETATLKCYPIPRHDTVYWYQQGPGQDPQFLISFYEKMQSDKGSIPDRFSAQQFSDYHSELNMSSLELGDSALYFCASSGGRSGGPDEQFFGPGTRLTVL.

In DNA form, the CDR3 reads TGTGCCTGGAGTGTAGGGACAGGGGATTCACCCCTCCACTTT. Translation: CAWSVGTGDSPLHF. V and J are TRBV30 and TRBJ1-6; 10 bases map to TRBD1. V shed 0 bases, J shed 8 bases, and the junction held 1 base outside the gene matches. The CDR3 runs 14 residues. The germline V gene has CDR1 GTSNPN and CDR2 SVGIG (reference sequence).

This clone was counted a few times. The V gene is TRBV4-1, the J gene TRBJ1-5; D is undetermined. This CDR3 contains 20 residues. Germline V gene lookup returns CDR1 MGHRA and CDR2 YSYEKL. Trimming stripped 1 base from V and 3 bases from J, with 25 bases between. CDR3 bases: TGCGCCAGCAGCCAAGTCCCTCCTTGGATGGCGGATAACCTCAATCAGCCCCAGCATTTT. The encoded protein is CASSQVPPWMADNLNQPQHF.

The V gene is TRBV15, the J gene TRBJ1-2, with D hard to call. The CDR3 spans 13 residues. Germline values: CDR1 LNHNV, CDR2 YYDKDF (reference sequence). V was trimmed by 5 bases and J by 0 bases, leaving 7 bases between them. The CDR3 region is CATSDGTNYGYTF. The CDR3 region has the DNA TGTGCCACCAGCGACGGGACTAACTATGGCTACACCTTC. The entire variable domain, with the rest obtained from reference TRBV15 and TRBJ1-2, is as follows: DAMVIQNPRYQVTQFGKPVTLSCSQTLNHNVMYWYQQKSSQAPKLLFHYYDKDFNNEADTPDNFQSRRPNTSFCFLDIRSPGLGDTAMYLCATSDGTNYGYTFGSGTRLTVV.

The V and J genes are TRBV7-9 and TRBJ2-6; D gene unclear. Germline CDR1 is SEHNR and CDR2 is FQNEAQ (reference sequence). The CDR3 is made up of 18 amino acids. With 4 bases removed from V and 0 bases from J, the gap between germline ends came to 16 bases. CDR3 sequence reads: CASSSKARRSSGANVLTF. CDR3 in DNA: TGTGCCAGCAGCTCGAAGGCCAGGAGAAGCTCTGGGGCCAACGTCCTGACTTTC.

The chain uses TRBV28 and TRBJ2-7, with TRBD2 identical over 15 bases. The germline V gene has CDR1 MDHEN and CDR2 SYDVKM. This CDR3 has 15 residues. Trimming took 3 bases from V and 7 from J; bases not matched to a gene: 4. The CDR3 DNA sequence: TGTGCCAGCAGTTTGGGACTAGCGGGGGGCGGGGAGCAGTACTTC. It codes for CASSLGLAGGGEQYF.

The chain carries TRBV5-1 and TRBJ1-2, with D perhaps TRBD1 (5 bases). Germline V gives CDR1 SGHRS, CDR2 YFSETQ. This CDR3 spans 15 amino acids. Trimming took off 1 base at V and 2 bases at J, with 12 bases between the two ends. CDR3 nucleotides: TGCGCCAGCAGCTTGCCCTGGGGGTTGAACTATGGCTACACCTTC. Translated, it gives CASSLPWGLNYGYTF.

The CDR3 coding sequence is TGCGCCAGCAGCTTTTCTAGCGGGAGGGCATACAATGAGCAGTTCTTC. Its translation is CASSFSSGRAYNEQFF. The chain has TRBV5-1 and TRBJ2-1; 12 bases fit TRBD2. Germline V lookup: CDR1 SGHRS, CDR2 YFSETQ. The CDR3 is 16 amino acids. The V and J ends lost 2 bases and 4 bases, in that order; junction bases with no gene match: 4.

This clone was seen a single time. J is TRBJ1-1 and V is TRBV11-1; possible D gene TRBD1, 6 bases. Trimming cost V 2 bases and J 7 bases, with 11 bases left between them. The CDR3 spans 13 residues. CDR1 is SGHAT and CDR2 is FQDESV in the germline V gene (reference sequence). CDR3 protein: CASSLSAGVEAFF. The CDR3 DNA follows: TGTGCCAGCAGCTTAAGCGCAGGGGTTGAAGCTTTCTTT.

The chain couples TRBV15 to TRBJ2-7, with D possibly matching TRBD1 (6 bases). CDR3 length: 18 residues. Germline CDR1 is LNHNV and CDR2 is YYDKDF (reference sequence). Trimming left V 3 bases short and J 4 bases short, with 25 bases between. The CDR3 region is CATSSPTGWGPGGYEQYF. CDR3 sequence (DNA): TGTGCCACCAGCAGCCCCACCGGTTGGGGGCCGGGTGGGTACGAGCAGTACTTC.

This chain connects TRBV19 to TRBJ2-7; the D gene is possibly TRBD1 (5 bases). The CDR3 contains 14 residues. V lost 4 bases, J lost 3 bases, and 13 bases lay in between. Germline-derived CDR1 and CDR2 are LNHDA and SQIVND (reference sequence). DNA of the CDR3: TGTGCCAGTAGTACCCCAGGGAAGGGCTACGAGCAGTACTTC. This gives the protein CASSTPGKGYEQYF.

The chain combines TRBV9 with TRBJ2-1; D might be TRBD1 (6 bases). CDR3 length: 15 amino acids. Deletions cut 1 base from V and 0 bases from J, with 8 bases between. Per the germline V gene, CDR1 is SGDLS and CDR2 is YYNGEE. The CDR3 DNA reads as TGTGCCAGCAGCGTAACAGGGAGCTCCTACAATGAGCAGTTCTTC. Protein: CASSVTGSSYNEQFF.

This chain joins TRBV28 and TRBJ2-3, with D uncertain. Germline-derived CDR1 and CDR2 are MDHEN and SYDVKM. The V gene lost 5 bases and the J gene lost 6 bases, with 12 bases spanning the gap. The CDR3 is made up of 13 amino acids. CDR3 in DNA: TGTGCCAGCAGTCCCCCCCAGGAGGATACGCAGTATTTT. Translating it yields CASSPPQEDTQYF.

The chain joins TRBV6-5 to TRBJ1-5; 7 nucleotides align to TRBD1. After removal of 5 bases from V and 6 bases from J, the junction contained 7 bases not matched to a gene. The germline V gene encodes CDR1 MNHEY and CDR2 SVGAGI. This CDR3 has 14 residues. CDR3 sequence: CASSLGQDRQPQHF. The CDR3 DNA is TGTGCCAGCAGTCTTGGACAGGATCGTCAGCCCCAGCATTTT.